The next 19 T cell receptor beta chains were all read from a single sample in a study of OX40 agonist ivuxolimab in advanced cancers. Generated by immunoSEQ multiplex PCR, the TCRdb table keeps only in-frame clones and is missing some. The sample holds 77,000 or so clones, approximately 92% seen once. This material consisted of CD4+ or CD8+ T cells sorted from blood, taken in a trial of the OX40 agonist ivuxolimab. All receptors come from an adult with an advanced solid tumor such as melanoma, head and neck, liver or kidney cancer.

The gene calls are TRBV5-4 and TRBJ1-1; TRBD1 matches 7 bases. V lost 3 bases, J lost 3 bases, and 14 bases stayed unmatched. Germline lookup yields CDR1 SGHNT and CDR2 YYREEE (reference sequence). The CDR3 length is 17 residues. The DNA of the CDR3 is TGTGCCAGCAGCTCCGGACAGGTTCTTGGTTGGGACACTGAAGCTTTCTTT. This codes for CASSSGQVLGWDTEAFF.

This clone has a single count. This CDR3 reads CASSPRKGGNTEAFF. The CDR3, as DNA: TGTGCCAGCTCACCACGGAAGGGGGGGAACACTGAAGCTTTCTTT. The chain has TRBV18 and TRBJ1-1; weak D call: TRBD1 (6 bases). The CDR3 loop spans 15 amino acids. Trimming took 1 base from V and 1 from J, leaving 10 bases between them. CDR1 and CDR2 from the germline V gene are KGHSH and LQKENI.

This chain uses TRBV4-1 with TRBJ2-5; 12 bases agree with TRBD2. With V trimmed by 1 base and J by 5 bases, 2 bases remained unmatched. The CDR3 covers 15 residues. Germline V gene sequence: CDR1 MGHRA, CDR2 YSYEKL. The CDR3, as DNA: TGCGCCAGCAGCCAAGCTAGCGGGAGGGGGGAGACCCAGTACTTC. This sequence encodes CASSQASGRGETQYF.

The chain uses TRBV5-1 and TRBJ2-1, with D perhaps assigned TRBD1 or TRBD2 (6 bases each). The CDR3 extends over 15 amino acids. V shed 2 bases and J shed 5 bases, with 14 bases lying between them. Germline CDR1 is SGHRS and CDR2 is YFSETQ. The CDR3 protein is CASSLVGGGDNEQFF. CDR3 nucleotides: TGCGCCAGCAGCTTAGTGGGGGGCGGGGACAATGAGCAGTTCTTC.

The V and J genes are TRBV6-5 and TRBJ1-4; 7 bases line up with TRBD1. Germline V gene sequence: CDR1 MNHEY, CDR2 SVGAGI. With 6 bases clipped from V and 8 bases from J, the junction kept 6 bases outside the gene matches. The CDR3 extends over 13 amino acids. This CDR3 is CASRQDRVEKLFF. DNA of the CDR3: TGTGCCAGCAGACAAGACAGGGTAGAAAAACTGTTTTTT.

The chain is built from TRBV7-2 and TRBJ1-5; unclear D gene. Germline CDR1 reads SGHTA; CDR2 reads FQGNSA. This CDR3 comprises 16 residues. V was shortened by 0 bases and J by 3 bases, with 12 bases between the two germline ends. CDR3 DNA sequence: TGTGCCAGCAGCTTAGCACCGTCAGATAACAATCAGCCCCAGCATTTT. Amino acid sequence: CASSLAPSDNNQPQHF.

This chain joins TRBV7-2 and TRBJ2-3; 9 bases line up with TRBD2. Looked up from germline, CDR1 is SGHTA and CDR2 is FQGNSA. V dropped 2 bases and J dropped 2; count of bases not matched to a gene: 11. This CDR3 spans 18 amino acids. The CDR3 is CASSLIGGSGGSTDTQYF. CDR3 nucleotides: TGTGCCAGCAGCTTAATCGGCGGTAGCGGGGGCTCCACAGATACGCAGTATTTT.

The rearrangement links TRBV11-3 to TRBJ2-1; TRBD1 matches at 9 bases. The CDR3 spans 16 residues. The trim removed 5 bases at V and 6 bases at J, leaving 11 bases unmatched. The germline gives CDR1 SGHNT, CDR2 YENEEA. CDR3 DNA sequence: TGTGCCAGCAGCCCCCTGGGGGGGACAGGGAGCAATGAGCAGTTCTTC. This gives the protein CASSPLGGTGSNEQFF. Together with reference TRBV11-3 and TRBJ2-1, the CDR3 gives the full variable domain: EAGVVQSPRYKIIEKKQPVAFWCNPISGHNTLYWYLQNLGQGPELLIRYENEEAVDDSQLPKDRFSAERLKGVDSTLKIQPAELGDSAVYLCASSPLGGTGSNEQFFGPGTRLTVL.

Written as DNA, the CDR3 is TGCGCCAGCAGTACTAGCGGGGGGCCGGAGACCCAGTACTTC. It encodes CASSTSGGPETQYF. The chain employs TRBV5-1 and TRBJ2-5; 12 bases are a match to TRBD2. The CDR3 extends over 14 amino acids. V gave up 5 bases and J gave up 5 bases; unmatched junction bases: 4. CDR1 and CDR2 (germline): SGHRS, YFSETQ.

The chain joins TRBV30 to TRBJ1-2; D is ambiguous. Germline V gene lookup returns CDR1 GTSNPN and CDR2 SVGIG (reference sequence). The ends were cut back, 8 bases at V and 6 bases at J, with 16 bases in the middle. This CDR3 spans 12 amino acids. The chain's CDR3 is CATLARADGYTF. The CDR3 DNA reads TGTGCCACCCTGGCCCGGGCTGATGGCTACACCTTC.

A single count supports this clone. The chain links TRBV5-1 to TRBJ1-1, with a possible D match to TRBD1 (6 bases). This CDR3 is 13 amino acids long. Trimming removed 4 bases from V and 2 bases from J, with 9 bases in between. From germline, CDR1 is SGHRS and CDR2 YFSETQ. CDR3 residues: CASSRGINTEAFF. CDR3 nucleotides: TGCGCCAGCAGCAGGGGGATCAACACTGAAGCTTTCTTT. The whole variable domain, remainder taken from reference TRBV5-1 and TRBJ1-1, is KAGVTQTPRYLIKTRGQQVTLSCSPISGHRSVSWYQQTPGQGLQFLFEYFSETQRNKGNFPGRFSGRQFSNSRSEMNVSTLELGDSALYLCASSRGINTEAFFGQGTRLTVV.

This chain joins TRBV19 and TRBJ2-2; the D is unclear. Germline CDR1 and CDR2: LNHDA and SQIVND (reference sequence). The length of the CDR3 is 15 residues. Trimming stripped 6 bases from V and 6 bases from J, with 17 bases between. The CDR3 spells CASRLPAPRPGELFF. CDR3 DNA sequence: TGTGCCAGTAGACTCCCGGCCCCCCGGCCCGGGGAGCTGTTTTTT. The variable domain in full, with the rest retrieved from reference TRBV19 and TRBJ2-2, is DGGITQSPKYLFRKEGQNVTLSCEQNLNHDAMYWYRQDPGQGLRLIYYSQIVNDFQKGDIAEGYSVSREKKESFPLTVTSAQKNPTAFYLCASRLPAPRPGELFFGEGSRLTVL.

The chain's CDR3 is CASSQGRTPQETQYF. The DNA of the CDR3 is TGCGCCAGCAGCCAGGGTAGGACTCCACAAGAGACCCAGTACTTC. The V and J genes are TRBV4-1 and TRBJ2-5, with D tentatively TRBD2 (5 bases). Trimming left V 3 bases short and J 2 bases short, with 13 bases between. Looked up from germline, CDR1 is MGHRA and CDR2 is YSYEKL. The length of the CDR3 is 15 residues.

This clone was observed a single time. This sequence joins TRBV28 and TRBJ1-2, with 7 nucleotides matching TRBD1. Germline V gene sequence: CDR1 MDHEN, CDR2 SYDVKM. The CDR3 consists of 13 residues. With V trimmed by 8 bases and J by 3 bases, 6 bases remained unmatched. CDR3 in DNA: TGTGCCAGCCTCTCGGGGACAGACTATGGCTACACCTTC. Its translation: CASLSGTDYGYTF.

V and J are TRBV19 and TRBJ1-4; D is perhaps TRBD1 (6 bases). The CDR3 sequence is 15 residues long. CDR1 is LNHDA and CDR2 is SQIVND in the germline V gene (reference sequence). The germline V and J ends were trimmed by 7 bases and 5 bases, with 17 bases remaining between them. The CDR3 protein is CASTFRTAGNEKLFF. The CDR3 nucleotides read TGTGCCAGTACCTTTAGGACAGCTGGAAATGAAAAACTGTTTTTT.

The chain employs TRBV7-2 and TRBJ1-5; D is possibly TRBD1 (5 bases). CDR3 length equals 17 residues. Germline values: CDR1 SGHTA, CDR2 FQGNSA. With 1 base removed from V and 3 bases from J, the gap between germline ends came to 16 bases. CDR3 nucleotide sequence: TGTGCCAGCAGCTTAGTTCTTGGATTCAGGGACAATCAGCCCCAGCATTTT. Protein sequence: CASSLVLGFRDNQPQHF.

The chain recombines TRBV7-2 with TRBJ2-1; D is unresolved. The germline gives CDR1 SGHTA, CDR2 FQGNSA. The CDR3 extends over 13 amino acids. V was shortened by 1 base and J by 11 bases, with 12 bases between the two germline ends. The CDR3 here is CASSLGSDQKQFF. CDR3 in DNA: TGTGCCAGCAGCTTAGGAAGCGACCAGAAGCAGTTCTTC.

The chain uses TRBV7-2 and TRBJ2-5, with D possibly being TRBD1 (5 bases). Looked up from germline, CDR1 is SGHTA and CDR2 is FQGNSA. The CDR3 has 14 residues. V was shortened by 5 bases and J by 5 bases, with 15 bases between the two germline ends. The CDR3 reads CASSPQGMRETQYF. Here the CDR3 DNA reads TGTGCCAGCAGCCCCCAGGGTATGAGGGAGACCCAGTACTTC.

This clone was seen only a few times. This chain links TRBV15 with TRBJ2-7; D may be TRBD1 (5 bases). Per the germline V gene, CDR1 is LNHNV and CDR2 is YYDKDF (reference sequence). CDR3 size: 15 residues. The ends were cut back, 1 base at V and 5 bases at J, with 15 bases in the middle. The CDR3: CATSRGGPERNEQYF. CDR3 DNA sequence: TGTGCCACCAGCAGAGGGGGCCCGGAGAGGAACGAGCAGTACTTC.